This T cell receptor (beta chain) was captured in a study of blood T cell repertoires in COVID-19. Study-level information: Samples taken during acute and convalescent COVID-19 were collected in the United States, Italy and Spain. PBMCs, B-cell-depleted T cells, or T cells provided the cDNA or gDNA that made up the material.

Trimming at V came to 1 base and at J to 0 bases, leaving 13 bases not matched to a gene. Germline CDR1 KGHDR, CDR2 SFDVKD. The CDR3 covers 21 residues. In the study's own analysis: Reference gene primer amplification yielded estimated nucleated cell counts. Assay: immunoSEQ multiplex PCR; the TCRdb copy retains only in-frame clones and omits some. The V and J calls and clone size are taken from that table; D and trimming were inferred from the DNA. The sample contains tens of thousands of clones, roughly 80% of which appear only once. J is TRBJ2-1 and V is TRBV24-1, with 11 positions matching TRBD2. This TCR derives from a woman aged 40 to 50 with acute COVID-19. Input material: PBMCs or T cells enriched from blood (not recorded which). DNA of the CDR3: TGTGCCACCAGTGATTTTGCGGGACTAGCGGACCCTCTGAGCTCCTACAATGAGCAGTTCTTC. It yields the protein CATSDFAGLADPLSSYNEQFF.